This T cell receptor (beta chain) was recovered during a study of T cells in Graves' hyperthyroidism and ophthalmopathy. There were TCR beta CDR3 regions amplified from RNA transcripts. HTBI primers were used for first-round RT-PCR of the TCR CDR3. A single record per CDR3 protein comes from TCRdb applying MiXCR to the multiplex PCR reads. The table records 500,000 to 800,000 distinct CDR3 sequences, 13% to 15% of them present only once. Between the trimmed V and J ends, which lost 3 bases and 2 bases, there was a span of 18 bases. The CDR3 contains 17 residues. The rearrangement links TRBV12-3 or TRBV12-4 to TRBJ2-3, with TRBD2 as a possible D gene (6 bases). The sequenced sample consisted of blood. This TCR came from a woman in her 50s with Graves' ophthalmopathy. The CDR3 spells CASSLGRESRSTDTQYF. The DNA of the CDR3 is TGTGCCAGCAGTTTGGGTCGGGAGTCTAGGTCCACAGATACGCAGTATTTT.